This T cell receptor (beta chain) stems from a study of blood T cell repertoires in COVID-19. The wider study: The samples span acute and convalescent COVID-19 from the United States, Italy and Spain.

Authors' processing steps: Reference gene primers were amplified, and this amplification served to estimate nucleated cell counts. The table came from immunoSEQ multiplex PCR; TCRdb's copy has only in-frame clones and leaves some out. Clone size and the V and J calls come from that table; the DNA yielded D and trimming. The sample includes 200,000 or so clones, 80% to 90% of them seen just once. Participant ages covered about 18 to 95 years across 24 US areas. Cohort 3 donors were reported recovered after two negative PCRs, clearance, or symptom resolution. V lost 0 bases, J lost 14 bases, and 16 bases lay in between. The CDR3 covers 14 residues. Germline V lookup: CDR1 MNHEY, CDR2 SVGAGI.

The V call is TRBV6-5, the J call TRBJ1-4, with no clear D. The sequence was obtained from a woman between 18 and 30 years old who had recovered from COVID-19. Sequencing was done on a sample of PBMCs or T cells enriched from blood (not recorded which). The CDR3 spells CASSYSMPDLGLFF. As DNA, the CDR3 is TGTGCCAGCAGTTACTCGATGCCCGACCTCGGGCTGTTTTTT.